These 22 T cell receptor beta chains were sequenced from one sample in a study of cytomegalovirus exposure and HLA in healthy donors (dated by TCRdb to about 2017). The receptor library was made with the immunoSEQ multiplex PCR assay. The source is immuneACCESS, and TCRdb retained only in-frame sequences with V and J called. Part of the clones is not carried over; for the studies checked, unresolved V genes explain less than half of this, and the remainder is unexplained. This sample gives 150,000 to 200,000 clones in total; 65% to 85% of them show up just once. The ten largest account for 2.5% to 3% of the sample. Sequencing used PBMCs. Receptor source: a woman aged 18-35 years in good health and CMV-seropositive.

Only one count was recorded for this clone. The chain carries TRBV7-9 and TRBJ2-7; the match to TRBD1 covers 7 bases. This CDR3 region has 15 residues. Germline lookup yields CDR1 SEHNR and CDR2 FQNEAQ (reference sequence). V lost 4 bases and J lost 2; bases outside the gene matches: 8. CDR3 residues: CASSSGTAAAYEQYF. The CDR3 coding sequence is TGTGCCAGCAGCTCCGGGACAGCAGCAGCCTACGAGCAGTACTTC.

J is TRBJ2-3 and V is TRBV19, with 9 bases that match TRBD2. V shed 6 bases, J shed 7 bases, and the junction held 5 bases outside the gene matches. The CDR3 has 13 residues. The germline gives CDR1 LNHDA, CDR2 SQIVND (reference sequence). The CDR3 here is CASRVSGGNTQYF. The DNA for the CDR3 is TGTGCCAGTAGGGTTAGCGGGGGCAATACGCAGTATTTT.

The J gene is TRBJ1-1, the V gene TRBV2, with unresolved D. In germline, CDR1 is SNHLY, CDR2 FYNNEI. V lost 2 bases and J 3 bases, leaving 22 bases between the germline ends. The CDR3 covers 18 residues. CDR3 protein: CASSESFTGFGVDTEAFF. In nucleotides, the CDR3 is TGTGCCAGCAGTGAAAGCTTCACGGGGTTCGGGGTGGACACTGAAGCTTTCTTT.

The V call is TRBV2, the J call TRBJ2-1, with a possible D match to TRBD2 (5 bases). V was trimmed by 10 bases and J by 8 bases, leaving 15 bases between them. Germline CDR1 is SNHLY and CDR2 is FYNNEI. The CDR3 sequence is 12 residues long. The CDR3 nucleotides are TGTGCCACGCGGACCGGGGTCGATGAGCAGTTCTTC. This sequence encodes CATRTGVDEQFF.

A few counts support this clone. The chain uses TRBV9 and TRBJ1-5, with D perhaps TRBD1 (5 bases). The CDR3 runs to 14 residues. The germline CDR1 and CDR2 sequences are SGDLS and YYNGEE. V was clipped by 0 bases and J by 10 bases, with 14 bases between them. The CDR3 coding sequence is TGTGCCAGCAGCGTAGCCGGGGGTCGGGAACCCCAGCATTTT. Protein product: CASSVAGGREPQHF. The entire variable domain, with the rest obtained from reference TRBV9 and TRBJ1-5, is as follows: DSGVTQTPKHLITATGQRVTLRCSPRSGDLSVYWYQQSLDQGLQFLIQYYNGEERAKGNILERFSAQQFPDLHSELNLSSLELGDSALYFCASSVAGGREPQHFGDGTRLSIL.

V is TRBV5-4 and J is TRBJ2-7, with 9 bases identical to TRBD1. The V segment lost 3 bases and the J segment 3 bases; nucleotides outside the gene matches: 13. CDR3 length: 17 amino acids. Germline values: CDR1 SGHNT, CDR2 YYREEE (reference sequence). CDR3 sequence (DNA): TGTGCCAGCAGCTCCCCCGGGACAGGGACTGTTCTCTACGAGCAGTACTTC. Its translation: CASSSPGTGTVLYEQYF. The full variable domain, its missing parts supplied by reference TRBV5-4 and TRBJ2-7, is ETGVTQSPTHLIKTRGQQVTLRCSSQSGHNTVSWYQQALGQGPQFIFQYYREEENGRGNFPPRFSGLQFPNYSSELNVNALELDDSALYLCASSSPGTGTVLYEQYFGPGTRLTVT.

The chain uses TRBV5-4 and TRBJ2-7; 7 bases are shared with TRBD1. The ends lost 7 bases at V and 5 bases at J; junction bases unmatched: 9. Germline CDR1 and CDR2: SGHNT and YYREEE (reference sequence). This CDR3 contains 13 residues. In DNA, the CDR3 is TGTGCCAGCGGGGTGACAGGGACCGACGAGCAGTACTTC. This codes for CASGVTGTDEQYF.

CDR3 sequence reads: CASSSLGGAFF. CDR3 coding DNA: TGTGCCAGCAGTTCTCTCGGGGGGGCTTTCTTT. The V call is TRBV6-6, the J call TRBJ1-1; a weak D match, TRBD1 (5 bases). The V end lost 4 bases, the J end lost 11 bases, and 11 bases lay between the germline ends. The CDR3 length is 11 residues. The V gene's germline CDR1 is MNHNY and CDR2 SVGAGI (reference sequence).

The chain couples TRBV2 to TRBJ1-5, with D unclear. V was shortened by 3 bases and J by 4 bases, with 10 bases between the two germline ends. The CDR3 has 14 amino acids. Germline loops: CDR1 SNHLY, CDR2 FYNNEI. The CDR3 nucleotides read TGTGCCAGCAGTGACAGGCGAAATAATCAGCCCCAGCATTTT. Translated: CASSDRRNNQPQHF.

V and J are TRBV15 and TRBJ2-3; tentative D call: TRBD1 (6 bases). The CDR3 covers 16 residues. V gave up 1 base and J gave up 4 bases, with 15 bases separating them. Germline lookup yields CDR1 LNHNV and CDR2 YYDKDF (reference sequence). In DNA, the CDR3 is TGTGCCACCAGCAGAGGCCAGGGGCCTCCGGCAGATACGCAGTATTTT. Translating it yields CATSRGQGPPADTQYF.

The chain recombines TRBV6-1 with TRBJ1-5; D unclear. This CDR3 region has 14 residues. Trimming removed 3 bases at V and 0 bases at J, with 6 bases between. CDR1 is MNHNS and CDR2 is SASEGT in the germline V gene. The CDR3, as DNA: TGTGCCAGCAGTGACCCTTATAGCAATCAGCCCCAGCATTTT. Residues: CASSDPYSNQPQHF.

V gene TRBV10-3 combines with J gene TRBJ2-7; TRBD1 agrees at 8 bases. This CDR3 contains 14 residues. CDR1 and CDR2 from the germline V gene are ENHRY and SYGVKD. V dropped 10 bases and J dropped 1; count of bases not matched to a gene: 9. In DNA form, the CDR3 reads TGTGCCACCAAGGGACAGGCTCAATCCTACGAGCAGTACTTC. Translated, it gives CATKGQAQSYEQYF.

This sequence joins TRBV29-1 and TRBJ1-2, with 7 bases fitting TRBD1. V shed 6 bases, J shed 3 bases, and the junction held 7 bases outside the gene matches. Germline lookup yields CDR1 SQVTM and CDR2 ANQGSEA. This CDR3 spans 13 amino acids. CDR3 in amino acids: CSVQDRTHYGYTF. The CDR3 region has the DNA TGCAGCGTACAGGACAGGACTCACTATGGCTACACCTTC. The whole variable domain, remainder taken from reference TRBV29-1 and TRBJ1-2, is SAVISQKPSRDICQRGTSLTIQCQVDSQVTMMFWYRQQPGQSLTLIATANQGSEATYESGFVIDKFPISRPNLTFSTLTVSNMSPEDSSIYLCSVQDRTHYGYTFGSGTRLTVV.

CDR3 protein: CSARSRGQYF. CDR3 DNA sequence: TGCAGTGCTAGAAGCCGCGGGCAGTACTTC. The chain has TRBV20-1 and TRBJ2-7, with D unclear. The CDR3 length is 10 residues. Germline loops: CDR1 DFQATT, CDR2 SNEGSKA (reference sequence). Between the trimmed V and J ends, which lost 2 bases and 9 bases, there was a span of 8 bases.

The sample holds one count of this clone. The rearrangement links TRBV9 to TRBJ2-6, with 9 positions matching TRBD1. This CDR3 is built from 19 residues. With 3 bases clipped from V and 0 bases from J, the junction kept 10 bases outside the gene matches. Germline V gives CDR1 SGDLS, CDR2 YYNGEE. The CDR3 DNA sequence: TGTGCCAGCAGCGCCCAAAGACAGGGGGTCCGCTCTGGGGCCAACGTCCTGACTTTC. This translates into CASSAQRQGVRSGANVLTF.

The chain recombines TRBV2 with TRBJ2-2; TRBD1 agrees at 7 bases. The germline gives CDR1 SNHLY, CDR2 FYNNEI. This CDR3 region has 14 residues. J gave up 4 bases and V 7 bases, and 6 bases lay outside the gene matches. The CDR3 spells CASTTTGITGELFF. As DNA, the CDR3 is TGTGCCAGCACTACGACAGGGATCACCGGGGAGCTGTTTTTT.

This clone was found once. This rearrangement joins TRBV11-2 to TRBJ2-2; tentatively, D is TRBD1 (6 bases). Germline-derived CDR1 and CDR2 are SGHAT and FQNNGV. The CDR3 covers 18 residues. The V gene lost 0 bases and the J gene lost 5 bases, with 19 bases spanning the gap. This CDR3 is CASSLDLWTASRTGELFF. The CDR3 nucleotides read TGTGCCAGCAGCTTAGACCTCTGGACAGCTAGTAGAACCGGGGAGCTGTTTTTT.

This clone was detected ten times or more. This chain connects TRBV6-4 to TRBJ2-3; 16 bases match TRBD2. The V gene's germline CDR1 is MRHNA and CDR2 SNTAGT. There are 16 residues in the CDR3. After removal of 2 bases from V and 4 bases from J, the junction contained 0 bases not matched to a gene. In nucleotides, the CDR3 is TGTGCCAGCAGTGACGGGACTAGCGGGGGGGCAGATACGCAGTATTTT. Amino acid sequence: CASSDGTSGGADTQYF.

V is TRBV10-3 and J is TRBJ2-1; 14 nucleotides align to TRBD2. The germline CDR1 and CDR2 sequences are ENHRY and SYGVKD. This CDR3 contains 14 residues. V was pared by 6 bases and J by 9 bases, with 4 bases of the junction left unmatched. CDR3 sequence reads: CAISGLAGGGEQFF. The CDR3 DNA sequence: TGTGCCATCAGCGGACTAGCGGGGGGTGGTGAGCAGTTCTTC.

This chain joins TRBV27 and TRBJ2-7; 9 bases are shared with TRBD2. The CDR3 has 14 amino acids. Germline V gene lookup returns CDR1 MNHEY and CDR2 SMNVEV (reference sequence). Trimming at V came to 2 bases and at J to 2 bases, leaving 1 base not matched to a gene. For the CDR3, the DNA is TGTGCCAGCAGTTTAGCGGGGGGGCCCTACGAGCAGTACTTC. Translated, it gives CASSLAGGPYEQYF.

This clone came up a few times. The rearrangement uses TRBV11-2 and TRBJ1-1, with unresolved D. There are 12 residues in the CDR3. The V end lost 0 bases, the J end lost 11 bases, and 10 bases lay between the germline ends. Germline V gene lookup returns CDR1 SGHAT and CDR2 FQNNGV. The CDR3, as DNA: TGTGCCAGCAGCTTAGAGCCGGTAGTGGCTTTCTTT. Its protein product is CASSLEPVVAFF.

The chain recombines TRBV19 with TRBJ2-3, with 8 bases that match TRBD1. Germline values: CDR1 LNHDA, CDR2 SQIVND (reference sequence). The CDR3 totals 17 residues. V shed 4 bases and J 2 bases; nucleotides not matched to a gene: 11. CDR3 coding DNA: TGTGCCAGTAGTACGCCAAGGACAGGGCCGATCACAGATACGCAGTATTTT. Amino acid sequence: CASSTPRTGPITDTQYF.